Shown below are 25 T cell receptor beta chains from a single sample sequenced in a study of tumor-infiltrating lymphocytes in primary liver carcinoma. Priming with a constant-region primer yielded TCR beta cDNA from 500 ng total RNA. Modified slightly, ARM-PCR produced TCR beta libraries over three nested multiplex PCR rounds. Researchers ran the first two PCR rounds for approximately 10 cycles each with TRBV1-TRBV30 forward primers and a C-beta reverse primer. TCRdb reprocessed the multiplex PCR reads via MiXCR and lists one record per CDR3 protein. The sample records fewer than 350,000 distinct CDR3 sequences, over 55% being singletons. Out of unsorted whole blood came the blood RNA, and germline DNA was extracted as well. Sequencing was performed on peripheral blood. These receptors all stem from a man aged 35-49 years with primary liver carcinoma and hepatitis B virus infection.

This clonotype was found many times. The chain links TRBV6-1 to TRBJ1-5; no firm D call. The germline V gene encodes CDR1 MNHNS and CDR2 SASEGT. V shed 4 bases and J shed 4 bases, with 8 bases lying between them. This CDR3 spans 13 amino acids. The CDR3 sequence: CASSGWGNQPQHF. The DNA for the CDR3 is TGTGCCAGCAGTGGTTGGGGAAATCAGCCCCAGCATTTT.

A remark on this clonotype: The junction and the germline gene differ at one end; a read error may be behind it. V gene TRBV6-5 combines with J gene TRBJ2-5; tentatively, D is TRBD2 (5 bases). The germline V gene has CDR1 MNHEY and CDR2 SVGAGI. CDR3 length: 15 amino acids. The CDR3 bases are TGTGCCAGCAGTTACGGTTCCAGCACTGGGGAGACCCAATACTTC. This sequence encodes CASSYGSSTGETQYF.

This clonotype was seen more than once but under ten times. The chain has TRBV11-3 and TRBJ2-7; a weak D match, TRBD2 (6 bases). Germline loops: CDR1 SGHNT, CDR2 YENEEA. The length of the CDR3 is 12 residues. Deletions cut 4 bases from V and 7 bases from J, with 11 bases between. Here the CDR3 DNA reads TGTGCCAGCAGCTCCCAACGGGGGGAGCAGTACTTC. Amino acids: CASSSQRGEQYF.

A word on this clonotype: A much larger clone differs by one base, so this may be a read error. The V gene is TRBV29-1, the J gene TRBJ2-7; D is possibly TRBD1 (6 bases). CDR1 is SQVTM, CDR2 ANQGSEA, per germline. The CDR3 is made up of 16 amino acids. V was shortened by 0 bases and J by 2 bases, with 17 bases between the two germline ends. The CDR3 is CSVEDSRTVVTYEQYF. CDR3 coding DNA: TGCAGCGTTGAAGATTCTCGGACAGTGGTCACCTACGAGCAGTACTTC.

Of note for this clonotype: The junction departs from the called germline gene at one end, perhaps through a read error. CDR3 sequence (DNA): TGCGACAGCAGCTTGCAGGGGTCCTCCTGGGGGACCCAGTACTTC. Translation: CDSSLQGSSWGTQYF. The chain employs TRBV5-1 and TRBJ2-5, with D tentatively TRBD1 (6 bases). CDR1 is SGHRS, CDR2 YFSETQ, per germline. The CDR3 is 15 amino acids.

The chain uses TRBV11-2 and TRBJ2-1; D perhaps matches TRBD1 (5 bases). V was cut by 4 bases and J by 10 bases, with 20 bases left in between. The CDR3 runs to 15 residues. Germline V gene sequence: CDR1 SGHAT, CDR2 FQNNGV. In nucleotides, the CDR3 is TGTGCCAGCAGCTCAGGACATGGTTCAATCAACGAGCAGTTCTTC. Translation gives CASSSGHGSINEQFF.

To note about this clonotype: This may arise from a read error, as a much more abundant clone is one base away. V and J are TRBV30 and TRBJ1-3, with D unresolved. CDR3 length: 13 residues. Germline assignment: CDR1 GTSNPN and CDR2 SVGIG (reference sequence). CDR3 nucleotide sequence: TGTGCCTGGAGTAGCAACGGTGGAAACATCATATATTTT. Its protein is CAWSSNGGNIIYF. The full variable domain, in which reference TRBV30 and TRBJ1-3 provide the parts outside the CDR3, is SQTIHQWPATLVQPVGSPLSLECTVEGTSNPNLYWYRQAAGRGLQLLFYSVGIGQISSEVPQNLSASRPQDRQFILSSKKLLLSDSGFYLCAWSSNGGNIIYFGEGSWLTVV.

The chain links TRBV28 to TRBJ1-2; 7 nucleotides align to TRBD1. Germline CDR1 reads MDHEN; CDR2 reads SYDVKM. The CDR3 spans 12 residues. The V segment lost 10 bases and the J segment 10 bases; nucleotides outside the gene matches: 12. CDR3 region: CATTTGPKDYTF. In nucleotides, the CDR3 is TGTGCCACTACGACAGGGCCTAAAGACTACACCTTC.

This clonotype was detected only a few times. The chain uses TRBV6-1 and TRBJ2-1; 9 nucleotides line up with TRBD2. Germline V CDR1 and CDR2: MNHNS, SASEGT. CDR3 length: 13 residues. Trimming cost V 7 bases and J 3 bases; bases outside gene matches: 1. The chain's CDR3 is CASTAGGYNEQFF. CDR3 nucleotide sequence: TGTGCCAGCACAGCGGGAGGCTACAATGAGCAGTTCTTC.

Turning to this clonotype: A read error is possible here, since a much larger clone lies one base away. V usage is TRBV6-2 or TRBV6-3 and J usage is TRBJ2-7; 10 nucleotides line up with TRBD1. J was trimmed by 4 bases and V by 2 bases; bases with no gene match: 8. CDR1 and CDR2 (germline): MNHEY, SVGEGT. There are 16 residues in the CDR3. The CDR3 loop reads CASSYQQLGQGYEQYF. The CDR3 DNA is TGTGCCAGCAGTTACCAACAATTGGGACAGGGGTACGAGCAGTACTTC.

A word on this clonotype: Sequence at one end of the junction differs from germline and may be a read error. The chain joins TRBV11-3 to TRBJ2-2, with D perhaps assigned TRBD1 or TRBD2 (5 bases each). The CDR3 totals 14 residues. Germline CDR1 SGHNT, CDR2 YENEEA. The CDR3 sequence: CTSSPSGATGELFF. The CDR3 DNA follows: TGTACCAGCAGCCCGTCTGGGGCCACCGGGGAGTTGTTTTTT.

The table lists this clonotype with many counts. The chain couples TRBV6-1 to TRBJ2-3; tentative D call: TRBD1 (7 bases). The CDR3 sequence is 15 residues long. CDR1 is MNHNS and CDR2 is SASEGT in the germline V gene. V shed 6 bases and J shed 2 bases, with 15 bases lying between them. The CDR3, as DNA: TGTGCCAGCAGCTATCAGGGGGACTTCACAGATACGCAGTATTTT. As protein: CASSYQGDFTDTQYF.

This rearrangement joins TRBV11-1 to TRBJ1-2; D remains unclear. The germline V gene has CDR1 SGHAT and CDR2 FQDESV (reference sequence). The CDR3 is made up of 14 amino acids. Trimming stripped 6 bases from V and 9 bases from J, with 20 bases between. The CDR3 protein is CASRSEGPWMSYTF. For the CDR3, the DNA is TGTGCCAGCAGGAGCGAAGGACCGTGGATGAGCTACACCTTC.

Of note for this clonotype: A junction end diverges from the germline sequence, so it may reflect a read error. The chain couples TRBV11-2 to TRBJ2-5; tentative D call: TRBD2 (5 bases). From germline, CDR1 is SGHAT and CDR2 FQNNGV. CDR3 size: 15 residues. The CDR3 loop is CASSLRPGRWETQYF. The CDR3 region has the DNA TGTGCCAGCAGCTTACGGCCAGGAAGATGGGAGACCCAATACTTC.

The gene calls are TRBV6-5 and TRBJ2-1; the match to TRBD1 covers 7 bases. The CDR3 runs 16 residues. V lost 5 bases, J lost 7 bases, and 14 bases stayed unmatched. CDR1 and CDR2 from the germline V gene are MNHEY and SVGAGI. The CDR3 protein is CASSPLIGGVMNEQFF. Here the CDR3 DNA reads TGTGCCAGCAGTCCGCTTATAGGGGGCGTTATGAATGAGCAGTTCTTC.

This clonotype was detected many times. The chain recombines TRBV4-1 with TRBJ1-2, with 8 bases matching TRBD1. V was pared by 4 bases and J by 0 bases, with 4 bases of the junction left unmatched. Germline CDR1 and CDR2: MGHRA and YSYEKL. There are 15 residues in the CDR3. The CDR3 region is CASSPRQGPNYGYTF. In DNA, the CDR3 is TGCGCCAGCAGCCCCCGACAGGGGCCTAACTATGGCTACACCTTC.

The V call is TRBV5-8, the J call TRBJ1-1, with a weak D call TRBD1 (6 bases). Germline CDR1 SGHTS, CDR2 YDEGEE. The CDR3 extends over 13 amino acids. V was shortened by 5 bases and J by 4 bases, with 12 bases between the two germline ends. CDR3 bases: TGTGCCAGCAGACGAACAGGGCCCACTGAAGCTTTCTTT. This encodes CASRRTGPTEAFF.

This clonotype was detected ten times or more. V is TRBV12-3 or TRBV12-4 and J is TRBJ2-7, with 9 bases aligning to TRBD2. V lost 2 bases to trimming and J lost 5 bases; unmatched junction nucleotides: 4. The CDR3 runs to 14 residues. The CDR3 DNA reads as TGTGCCAGCAGTTTAAAAGCGGGAGGCCACGAGCAGTACTTC. Translated: CASSLKAGGHEQYF.

The V and J genes are TRBV6-1 and TRBJ2-1; D not resolved. CDR3 size: 15 residues. Germline V gene data show CDR1 as MNHNS and CDR2 as SASEGT. This chain's CDR3 is CGSEEWSGSYNEQFF. DNA for the CDR3: TGTGGCAGTGAAGAGTGGTCGGGTTCCTACAATGAGCAGTTCTTC.

Details on this clonotype: A read error is possible here, since a much larger clone lies one base away. The chain joins TRBV12-3 or TRBV12-4 to TRBJ1-1; 7 bases map to TRBD1. The CDR3 contains 12 residues. J was trimmed by 12 bases and V by 6 bases; bases with no gene match: 10. CDR3 nucleotides: TGTGCCAGCAGCACGAGACAGGGTTTAACTTTCTTT. This encodes CASSTRQGLTFF.

This sequence joins TRBV21-1 and TRBJ2-7. TRBV21-1 is termed a pseudogene. The length of the CDR3 is 14 residues. In DNA form, the CDR3 reads TGTGCCAGCAGCAAAGTTCCCTTTCGCTACGAGCAGTATTTC. This codes for CASSKVPFRYEQYF.

A note on this clonotype: Germline and junction disagree at one end, which may indicate a read error. The chain uses TRBV6-1 and TRBJ1-3; D gene uncertain. Germline V gene data show CDR1 as MNHNS and CDR2 as SASEGT. The CDR3 consists of 16 residues. The chain's CDR3 is CACSEAFGYPGNTIYF. CDR3 DNA sequence: TGTGCCTGCAGTGAAGCGTTTGGTTATCCTGGAAACACCATATATTTT.

In the case of this clonotype: A much larger clone lies one base from this, so it may be a read error. The chain has TRBV6-5 and TRBJ1-4; TRBD1 might be the D (6 bases). The CDR3 has 14 amino acids. Per germline, CDR1 MNHEY and CDR2 SVGAGI. The CDR3 nucleotides read TGTGCCAGCGGTTACTCGGACGGGGGCGAAAAACTGTTTTTT. Protein product: CASGYSDGGEKLFF.

The CDR3 sequence: CATSDIDRIGYDEQFF. For the CDR3, the DNA is TGTGCCACCAGTGATATTGACAGGATAGGTTACGATGAGCAGTTCTTC. The chain joins TRBV24-1 to TRBJ2-1, with D maybe TRBD1 (6 bases). CDR3 length: 16 amino acids. The germline V gene has CDR1 KGHDR and CDR2 SFDVKD. The V gene lost 3 bases and the J gene lost 8 bases, with 19 bases spanning the gap.

The chain employs TRBV2 and TRBJ2-5; D is uncertain. Germline V gene sequence: CDR1 SNHLY, CDR2 FYNNEI. The V and J ends lost 4 bases and 3 bases respectively, with 9 bases between them. This CDR3 contains 13 residues. The chain's CDR3 is CASSVATKETQYF. The CDR3 DNA reads as TGTGCCAGCAGTGTGGCCACGAAAGAGACCCAGTACTTC.